This T cell receptor beta chain was observed in a study of T cells after yellow fever vaccination. Between the trimmed V and J ends, which lost 4 bases and 0 bases, there was a span of 10 bases. This CDR3 is built from 14 residues. Germline assignment: CDR1 LGHNA and CDR2 YSLEER. MiXCR, applied by TCRdb to the 5' RACE reads, yields one record per CDR3 protein. Here the sample spans over 300,000 distinct CDR3 sequences, about 3.5% being singletons. The sequencing here drew on PBMCs, taken on the day of the yellow fever booster vaccination. This chain uses TRBV4-3 with TRBJ2-7; no firm D call. The TCR originated in a man aged 18-30 years who received the YFV17D yellow fever vaccine. DNA for the CDR3: TGCGCCAGCAGCCTAGGAAGGCTCTCCTACGAGCAGTACTTC. This codes for CASSLGRLSYEQYF.